Listed below are T cell receptor beta chains from one sample, sequenced in a study of CD8 T cells in Susac syndrome. TCRdb re-called the immunoSEQ multiplex PCR reads through MiXCR, storing one row per CDR3 protein. The sample consists of about 81,000 distinct CDR3 sequences, roughly 94% of them appearing once. The sample consisted of CD8+ T cells from PBMCs. These receptors came from a human donor with Susac syndrome. Each CDR3 is given with its conserved first and last residue. The order of the fields is D gene, V gene, clone size, J gene, CDR3 DNA, CDR3 protein. The D gene is left open where the match is weak. Rows give clone size only sometimes, using once, few, many, or a class for an expanded clone.

>-|TRBV4-2|-|TRBJ1-2
TGTGCCAGCAGCCAAGATCGAGTGTCTAACTATGGCTACACCTTC
CASSQDRVSNYGYTF
>-|TRBV30|-|TRBJ2-4
TGTGCCTGGAGTGAGTCTGTTTTCCGATCGTCGTACTTC
CAWSESVFRSSYF
>-|TRBV21-1|-|TRBJ2-5
TGTGCCACCCTTCGGGAGCGGGGGGGAGAGGAGACCCAGTACTTC
CATLRERGGEETQYF
>-|TRBV24-1|-|TRBJ2-7
TGTGCCACCAGTGATGGCCACGAGCAGTACTTC
CATSDGHEQYF
>-|TRBV5-1|-|TRBJ2-3
TGCGCCAGCAGCGGGGGACCTGAACGCACAGATACGCAGTATTTT
CASSGGPERTDTQYF
>TRBD1|TRBV20-1|once|TRBJ1-2
TGCAGTGCTAGAGATCTCGGGACAGGGGTCCTCTGGCTCGATGGCTACACCTTC
CSARDLGTGVLWLDGYTF
>TRBD2|TRBV15|-|TRBJ2-1
TGTGCCACCAGTGGCGGGAGGGAACGGTTCTTC
CATSGGRERFF
>TRBD2|TRBV20-1|-|TRBJ2-7
TGCAGTGCCCCACTAGCGGGGGCCTACGAGCAGTACTTC
CSAPLAGAYEQYF
>-|TRBV4-2|-|TRBJ2-5
TGTGCCAGCAGCCAAGATCTTGAACAAGAGACCCAGTACTTC
CASSQDLEQETQYF
>TRBD1|TRBV9|-|TRBJ2-7
TGTGCCAGCAGCGTAGGGGGGGACAGGGGCTACTACGAGCAGTACTTC
CASSVGGDRGYYEQYF
>-|TRBV12-3/TRBV12-4|-|TRBJ2-7
TGTGCCAGCAGCCCACTAAACTCCTACGAGCAGTACTTC
CASSPLNSYEQYF
>TRBD1|TRBV30|-|TRBJ1-1
TGTGCCTGGACCCTTTGGGACAGTTCCGAAGCTTTCTTT
CAWTLWDSSEAFF
>-|TRBV7-2|-|TRBJ2-7
TGTGCCAGCAGCTTCCCCCCAGGGGTCACCTCCTACGAGCAGTACTTC
CASSFPPGVTSYEQYF
>TRBD1|TRBV6-2/TRBV6-3|-|TRBJ2-2
TGTGCCAGCAGTTACTACCTGACAGGGGCCGGGGAGCTGTTTTTT
CASSYYLTGAGELFF
>-|TRBV4-2|-|TRBJ2-1
TGTGCCAGCAGCCAAGAAGGGGAGGTCGCCTACAATGAGCAGTTCTTC
CASSQEGEVAYNEQFF
>TRBD1|TRBV28|-|TRBJ1-5
TGTGCCAGCAGTCCTCCCGGGACAGGGCAGCTTTGGCCCCAGCATTTT
CASSPPGTGQLWPQHF
>TRBD2|TRBV15|-|TRBJ2-1
TGTGCCACCAGCAGAGTTACTAGCGGGAACAATGAGCAGTTCTTC
CATSRVTSGNNEQFF
>-|TRBV12-3/TRBV12-4|-|TRBJ1-2
TGTGCCAGCAGTCCCAACGCGCAGTTTTATGGCTACACCTTC
CASSPNAQFYGYTF
>-|TRBV19|-|TRBJ2-1
TGTGCCAGTAGTAGGCAGGCCTGGAGCTCCTACAATGAGCAGTTCTTC
CASSRQAWSSYNEQFF
>-|TRBV29-1|-|TRBJ2-7
TGCAGCGTTGGAGAGGGGAACGAGCAGTACTTC
CSVGEGNEQYF
>TRBD1|TRBV27|-|TRBJ2-7
TGTGCCAGCAGCCTACAGGGGGCCCGCTCCTACGAGCAGTACTTC
CASSLQGARSYEQYF
>-|TRBV7-8|-|TRBJ2-1
TGTGCCAGCAGCTTACCGGGAGCTTACAATGAGCAGTTCTTC
CASSLPGAYNEQFF
>-|TRBV5-6|-|TRBJ2-1
TGTGCCAGCAGCTTAGGGGCGGCCAGGAATGAGCAGTTCTTC
CASSLGAARNEQFF
>-|TRBV6-5|-|TRBJ2-7
TGTGCCAGCAGCACCACGGACTACGAGCAGTACTTC
CASSTTDYEQYF
>-|TRBV11-1|-|TRBJ2-7
TGTGCCAGCAGCCCGGGCCCTGGGTACGAGCAGTACTTC
CASSPGPGYEQYF
>-|TRBV6-1|-|TRBJ1-1
TGTGCCAGCAGTGAAGAGGGAGGGATTGAAGCTTTCTTT
CASSEEGGIEAFF
>TRBD1|TRBV20-1|-|TRBJ2-2
TGCAGTGCCGAGGGACAGTGGACGGTCGGGGAGCTGTTTTTT
CSAEGQWTVGELFF
>TRBD1|TRBV4-1|once|TRBJ1-2
TGCGCCAGCAGCCAACAACAGGGGGTGGACGGCTACACCTTC
CASSQQQGVDGYTF
>TRBD2|TRBV30|-|TRBJ2-3
TGTGCCTGGACTAGCGGGGCTAGCACAGATACGCAGTATTTT
CAWTSGASTDTQYF
>TRBD2|TRBV29-1|-|TRBJ2-7
TGCAGCGTCGCAGCGGGATTGGGTTACGAGCAGTACTTC
CSVAAGLGYEQYF
>-|TRBV27|-|TRBJ2-1
TGTGCCAGCAGCCGATCTGACAATGAGCAGTTCTTC
CASSRSDNEQFF
>-|TRBV21-1|-|TRBJ2-1
TGTGCCAGCAGCACCTACAATGAGCAGTTCTTC
CASSTYNEQFF
>TRBD1|TRBV7-2|-|TRBJ2-1
TGTGCCAGCAGCTTCCGGGACAGGAGTGAGCAGTTCTTC
CASSFRDRSEQFF
>-|TRBV30|-|TRBJ1-1
TGTGCCTGGAGTATAAGGCGGGGGATGATGAACACTGAAGCTTTCTTT
CAWSIRRGMMNTEAFF
>-|TRBV24-1|-|TRBJ1-2
TGTGCCACCAGTGATTCGTGGACGACGCCCGACTATGGCTACACCTTC
CATSDSWTTPDYGYTF
>-|TRBV13|-|TRBJ2-7
TGTGCCAGCAGCCCGGGCTTGTACGAGCAGTACTTC
CASSPGLYEQYF
>-|TRBV6-2/TRBV6-3|-|TRBJ2-1
TGTGCCAGCAGCCGAACTAGTGTCTCCTACAATGAGCAGTTCTTC
CASSRTSVSYNEQFF
>TRBD2|TRBV24-1|-|TRBJ2-7
TGTGCCACCAGTGGACAGACTAGCGGGGCTGGGGACGAGCAGTACTTC
CATSGQTSGAGDEQYF
>TRBD1|TRBV4-3|-|TRBJ1-1
TGCGCCAGCAGCCAAGACCCCCTCACAGGGGGCGGGAACACTGAAGCTTTCTTT
CASSQDPLTGGGNTEAFF
>-|TRBV7-7|once|TRBJ2-7
TGTGCTAGCACCGGAATCAACGAGTACTTC
CASTGINEYF
>-|TRBV7-9|-|TRBJ1-2
TGTGCCAGCAGCTTAACCCGCACACCAGGGGAAGGCTACACCTTC
CASSLTRTPGEGYTF
>TRBD2|TRBV20-1|-|TRBJ2-5
TGCAGTGCCCGGGAGTCGGGGGGGTACCAAGAGACCCAGTACTTC
CSARESGGYQETQYF
>-|TRBV4-2|-|TRBJ2-7
TGTGCCAGCAGCCAAGATCAGGGTAGAGGGGCCTCCTACGAGCAGTACTTC
CASSQDQGRGASYEQYF
>-|TRBV5-4|-|TRBJ2-5
TGTGCCAGCAGCTTGGGACTCCACTCGACGGAGACCCAGTACTTC
CASSLGLHSTETQYF